The rows below give T cell receptor beta chains drawn from one sample of a study of T cells in narcolepsy. The assay was immunoSEQ multiplex PCR, and TCRdb's table has in-frame clones only and misses some. The data contain approximately 38,000 clones, about 85% of them singletons. Sequenced material: CD45RA- memory CD4+ T cells from PBMCs. All receptors derive from a human donor with narcolepsy. Each CDR3 is given with its conserved first and last residue. The D gene is left open where the match is weak. Clone size, where shown, is once, few, many, or a class for clones that have expanded.

TRBJ2-3	NA	NA	TRBV7-3	CASSPKRVGQGTTDTQYF	TGTGCCAGCAGTCCCAAGCGAGTGGGGCAGGGAACCACAGATACGCAGTATTTT
TRBJ2-7	TRBD2	NA	TRBV11-3	CASSSQVAGVGEQYF	TGTGCCAGCAGCTCGCAGGTAGCGGGAGTTGGGGAGCAGTACTTC
TRBJ2-5	NA	few	TRBV5-1	CASRPGEYQETQYF	TGCGCCAGCAGGCCGGGAGAGTACCAAGAGACCCAGTACTTC
TRBJ2-2	NA	NA	TRBV4-3	CASSQDLGTEFRRGGGELFF	TGCGCCAGCAGCCAAGATTTGGGGACGGAGTTTCGTAGGGGCGGCGGGGAGCTGTTTTTT
TRBJ1-6	NA	NA	TRBV5-1	CASSLQGEVSPLHF	TGCGCCAGCAGCTTACAGGGTGAAGTGTCACCCCTCCACTTT
TRBJ2-7	TRBD2	NA	TRBV6-1	CASSSTSDSYEQYF	TGTGCCAGCAGTTCAACTAGCGACTCCTACGAGCAGTACTTC
TRBJ2-5	NA	once	TRBV6-1	CASSESGRVETQYF	TGTGCCAGCAGTGAGTCTGGGCGGGTAGAGACCCAGTACTTC
TRBJ1-2	NA	NA	TRBV11-3	CASSPGVNYGYTF	TGTGCCAGCAGCCCCGGGGTTAACTATGGCTACACCTTC
TRBJ2-1	TRBD1	NA	TRBV30	CASQPDDRVGNEQFF	TGTGCCTCGCAGCCGGACGACAGGGTTGGCAATGAGCAGTTCTTC
TRBJ2-5	NA	NA	TRBV30	CAWSVTGGGAGTQYF	TGTGCCTGGAGTGTAACGGGGGGCGGGGCGGGGACCCAGTACTTC
TRBJ1-1	NA	NA	TRBV2	CASSWGRANTEAFF	TGTGCCAGCAGTTGGGGCAGGGCGAACACTGAAGCTTTCTTT